This TCR beta chain was obtained from a study of shared clonotypes between healthy human individuals. Comment on this clone: The antigen is unknown. The identical CDR3 is also encoded by other nucleotide sequences in the sample.

Overall study results and limits: It was expected that sequencing depth would affect clonotype sharing among donors.

This table comes from immunoSEQ multiplex PCR, and its TCRdb copy is limited to in-frame clones, with some not included. Of about 2.4 million clones listed, 93% are singletons. Trimming left V 5 bases short and J 8 bases short, with 12 bases between. This CDR3 comprises 12 residues. CDR1 and CDR2 from the germline V gene are SEHNR and FQNEAQ (reference sequence). The sequence came from a man aged 18 to 30 in good health. Some clones in this sample may be carry-over from other donors' samples. The rearrangement joins TRBV7-9 to TRBJ1-1, with a possible D match to TRBD1 (5 bases). Sequencing was performed on naive CD4+ T cells from PBMCs. Stated subset: CD45RA+ positively selected. CDR3 amino acids: CASSPRGSEAFF. The CDR3 DNA reads TGTGCCAGCAGCCCGAGGGGCTCGGAAGCTTTCTTT.